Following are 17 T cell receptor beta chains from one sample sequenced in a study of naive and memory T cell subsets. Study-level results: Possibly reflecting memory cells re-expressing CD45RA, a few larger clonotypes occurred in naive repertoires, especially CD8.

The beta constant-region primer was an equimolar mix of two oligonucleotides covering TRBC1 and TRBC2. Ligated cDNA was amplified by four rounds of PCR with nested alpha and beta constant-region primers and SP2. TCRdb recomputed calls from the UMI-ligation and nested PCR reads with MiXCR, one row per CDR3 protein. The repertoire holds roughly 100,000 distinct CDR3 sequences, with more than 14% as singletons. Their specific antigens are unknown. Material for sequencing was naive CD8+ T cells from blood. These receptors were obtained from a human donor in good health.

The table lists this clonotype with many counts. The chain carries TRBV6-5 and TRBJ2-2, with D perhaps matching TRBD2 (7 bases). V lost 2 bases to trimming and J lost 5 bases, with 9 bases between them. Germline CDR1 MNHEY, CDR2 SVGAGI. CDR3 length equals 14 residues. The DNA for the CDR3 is TGTGCCAGCAGTTACGGGAGGGGGACCGGGGAGCTGTTTTTT. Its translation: CASSYGRGTGELFF.

The CDR3 DNA follows: TGTGCCACCAGCGGAGTATACAATGAGCAGTTCTTC. This codes for CATSGVYNEQFF. The rearrangement links TRBV15 to TRBJ2-1; D is ambiguous. Germline assignment: CDR1 LNHNV and CDR2 YYDKDF (reference sequence). This CDR3 is built from 12 residues. Trimming left V 5 bases short and J 4 bases short, with 6 bases between.

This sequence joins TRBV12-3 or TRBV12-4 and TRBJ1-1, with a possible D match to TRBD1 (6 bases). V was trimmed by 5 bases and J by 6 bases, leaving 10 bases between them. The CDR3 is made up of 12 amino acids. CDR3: CASSATGPEAFF. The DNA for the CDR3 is TGTGCCAGCAGTGCGACAGGCCCTGAAGCTTTCTTT.

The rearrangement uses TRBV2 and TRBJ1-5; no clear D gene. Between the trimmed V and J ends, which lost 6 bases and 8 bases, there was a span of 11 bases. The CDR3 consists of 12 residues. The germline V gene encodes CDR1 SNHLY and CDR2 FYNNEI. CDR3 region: CASREIQEPQHF. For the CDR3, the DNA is TGTGCCAGCAGGGAGATTCAAGAGCCCCAGCATTTT.

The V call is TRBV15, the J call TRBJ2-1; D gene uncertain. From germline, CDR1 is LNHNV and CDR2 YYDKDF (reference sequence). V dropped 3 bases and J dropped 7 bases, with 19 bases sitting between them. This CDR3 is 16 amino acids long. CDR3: CATSRTRNPGSNEQFF. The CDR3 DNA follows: TGTGCCACCAGCAGGACTCGCAACCCCGGCTCAAATGAGCAGTTCTTC.

CDR3 in DNA: TGTGCCAGCAGCCCGGGACTAGCGGGAGGGCCGGGAGGAGAGCAGTACTTC. Translating it yields CASSPGLAGGPGGEQYF. The chain combines TRBV21-1 with TRBJ2-7; TRBD2, as called in the table, went unchecked against the DNA. TRBV21-1 constitutes a pseudogene. This CDR3 is 17 amino acids long.

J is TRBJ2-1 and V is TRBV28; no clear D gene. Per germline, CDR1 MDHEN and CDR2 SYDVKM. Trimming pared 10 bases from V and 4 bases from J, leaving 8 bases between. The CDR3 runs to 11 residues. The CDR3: CATTPYNEQFF. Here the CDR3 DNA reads TGTGCCACTACACCGTACAATGAGCAGTTCTTC.

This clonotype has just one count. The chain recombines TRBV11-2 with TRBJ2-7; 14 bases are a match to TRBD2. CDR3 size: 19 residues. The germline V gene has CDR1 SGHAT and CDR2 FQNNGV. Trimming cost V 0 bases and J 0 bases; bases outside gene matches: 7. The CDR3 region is CASSLEGLAGGRSSYEQYF. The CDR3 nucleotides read TGTGCCAGCAGCTTAGAAGGACTAGCGGGGGGCAGGAGCTCCTACGAGCAGTACTTC.

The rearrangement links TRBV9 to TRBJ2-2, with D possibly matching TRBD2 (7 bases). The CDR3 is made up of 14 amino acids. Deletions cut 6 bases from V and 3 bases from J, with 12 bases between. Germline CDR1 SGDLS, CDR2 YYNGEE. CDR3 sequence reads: CASKGGTHTGELFF. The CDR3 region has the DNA TGTGCCAGCAAGGGGGGGACGCACACCGGGGAGCTGTTTTTT. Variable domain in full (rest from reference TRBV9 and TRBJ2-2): DSGVTQTPKHLITATGQRVTLRCSPRSGDLSVYWYQQSLDQGLQFLIQYYNGEERAKGNILERFSAQQFPDLHSELNLSSLELGDSALYFCASKGGTHTGELFFGEGSRLTVL.

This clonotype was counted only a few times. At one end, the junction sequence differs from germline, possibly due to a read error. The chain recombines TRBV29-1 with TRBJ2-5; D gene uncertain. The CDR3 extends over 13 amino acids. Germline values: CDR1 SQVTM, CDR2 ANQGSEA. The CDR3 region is CSVEDNLPQTQYF. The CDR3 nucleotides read TGCAGCGTGGAAGACAACTTACCACAGACCCAGTACTTC.

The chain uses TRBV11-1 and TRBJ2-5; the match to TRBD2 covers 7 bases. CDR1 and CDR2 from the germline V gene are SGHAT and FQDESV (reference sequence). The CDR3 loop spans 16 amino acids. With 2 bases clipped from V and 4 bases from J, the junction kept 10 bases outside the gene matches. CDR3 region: CASSLPFGLGGETQYF. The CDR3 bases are TGTGCCAGCAGCTTACCCTTTGGACTAGGTGGAGAGACCCAGTACTTC.

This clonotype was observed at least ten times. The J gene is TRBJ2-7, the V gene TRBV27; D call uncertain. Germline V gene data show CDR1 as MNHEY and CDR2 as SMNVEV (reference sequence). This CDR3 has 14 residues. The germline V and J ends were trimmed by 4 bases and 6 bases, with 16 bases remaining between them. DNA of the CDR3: TGTGCCAGCAGTTCCGTGACCGGGCTCATCGAGCAGTACTTC. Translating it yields CASSSVTGLIEQYF.

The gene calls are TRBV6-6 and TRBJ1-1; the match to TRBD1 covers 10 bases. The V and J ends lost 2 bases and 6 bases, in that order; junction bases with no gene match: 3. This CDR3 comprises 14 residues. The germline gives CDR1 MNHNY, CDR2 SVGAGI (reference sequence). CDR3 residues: CASSYRDRGPEAFF. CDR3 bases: TGTGCCAGCAGTTACCGGGACAGGGGACCTGAAGCTTTCTTT.

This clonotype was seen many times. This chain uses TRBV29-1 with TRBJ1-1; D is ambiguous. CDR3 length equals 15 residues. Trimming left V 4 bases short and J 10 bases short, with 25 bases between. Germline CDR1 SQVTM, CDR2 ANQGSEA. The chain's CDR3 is CSVGREDTSPVGAFF. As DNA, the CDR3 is TGCAGCGTTGGACGAGAAGATACAAGCCCCGTGGGAGCTTTCTTT. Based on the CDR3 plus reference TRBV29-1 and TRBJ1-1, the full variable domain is SAVISQKPSRDICQRGTSLTIQCQVDSQVTMMFWYRQQPGQSLTLIATANQGSEATYESGFVIDKFPISRPNLTFSTLTVSNMSPEDSSIYLCSVGREDTSPVGAFFGQGTRLTVV.

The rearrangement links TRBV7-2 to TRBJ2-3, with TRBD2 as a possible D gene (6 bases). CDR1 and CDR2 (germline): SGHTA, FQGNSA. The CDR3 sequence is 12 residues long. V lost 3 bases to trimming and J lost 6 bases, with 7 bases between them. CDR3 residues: CASSFGRDTQYF. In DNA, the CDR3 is TGTGCCAGCAGCTTTGGGAGGGATACGCAGTATTTT. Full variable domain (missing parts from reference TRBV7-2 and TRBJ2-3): GAGVSQSPSNKVTEKGKDVELRCDPISGHTALYWYRQSLGQGLEFLIYFQGNSAPDKSGLPSDRFSAERTGGSVSTLTIQRTQQEDSAVYLCASSFGRDTQYFGPGTRLTVL.

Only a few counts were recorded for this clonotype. CDR3 amino acids: CSAKTDFVGELETQYF. The CDR3 nucleotides read TGCAGTGCTAAAACCGATTTTGTGGGGGAGTTGGAGACCCAGTACTTC. The chain recombines TRBV20-1 with TRBJ2-5; D is perhaps TRBD1 or TRBD2 (5 bases each). There are 16 residues in the CDR3. Germline loops: CDR1 DFQATT, CDR2 SNEGSKA (reference sequence). The ends were cut back, 4 bases at V and 5 bases at J, with 23 bases in the middle.

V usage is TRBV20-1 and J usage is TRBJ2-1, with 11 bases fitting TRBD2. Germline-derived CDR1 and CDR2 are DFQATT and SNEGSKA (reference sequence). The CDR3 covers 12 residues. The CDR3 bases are TGCAGCCCTAGCGGGGGGTACAATGAGCAGTTCTTC. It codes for CSPSGGYNEQFF.